Below, one T cell receptor beta chain is given with its context. Its antigen is unidentified. The data were taken from a study of blood T cells in healthy people across ages. Using a J-beta primer mix together with a sample-barcoded 5' primer, a second PCR was run for roughly 6 to 12 cycles. With 12 random nucleotides, a template-switch adaptor tagged each individual cDNA molecule. TCRdb itself ran the 5' RACE reads through MiXCR, one entry per CDR3 protein. The table lists 600,000 to 900,000 distinct CDR3 sequences, 25% to 30% of them singletons. The study, taken as a whole, reports: Aged donors had fewer naive CD4+ cells and lower diversity than long-lived donors.

These data were also filed under a second study, of T cells of mothers and their children.

The sample taken for sequencing was blood. The TCR originated in a boy younger than 18 in good health.

CDR3 nucleotide sequence: TGCAGTGCCAGGGGCTTTAGCACAGATACGCAGTATTTT. It specifies CSARGFSTDTQYF. The chain is built from TRBV20-1 and TRBJ2-3; perhaps TRBD1 as D (6 bases). Germline CDR1 is DFQATT and CDR2 is SNEGSKA (reference sequence). With 6 bases removed from V and 0 bases from J, the gap between germline ends came to 10 bases. This CDR3 has 13 residues.